Included here is one T cell receptor beta chain sequence, with context. Its specificity is unknown. The V end was cut by 4 bases, the J end by 3 bases, with 7 bases between. The CDR3 runs to 13 residues. The germline V gene encodes CDR1 WSHSY and CDR2 SAAADI. This record belongs to a study of cytomegalovirus exposure and HLA in healthy donors. Study as a whole: Earlier, 110 million or so unique TCR beta sequences were recovered from about 200 million T cells by an analysis. In an early release, HLA-typed donors contributed approximately 80 million unique TCR sequences. Study conclusions and caveats: With high specificity and sensitivity, the classifier reportedly diagnosed cytomegalovirus status. Later analysis identified a missense DCLRE1C variant that was linked to TCR beta V- and J-gene trimming.

Primers for the PCR totalled 60 Vbeta and 13 Jbeta. Produced via immunoSEQ multiplex PCR; TCRdb's table is partial and in-frame only. Recorded for this sample: about 140,000 clones. The J gene is TRBJ1-5, the V gene TRBV10-2; the D is unclear. Sequencing was done on a sample of PBMCs. The clonotype originates from a woman aged 18-29 years in good health and CMV-seronegative. CDR3 in amino acids: CASSVRLNQPQHF. In nucleotides, the CDR3 is TGCGCCAGCAGTGTTAGACTCAATCAGCCCCAGCATTTT.